This T cell receptor (beta chain) was sequenced in a study of T cell responses to AZD1222 COVID-19 vaccine. On the study more broadly: Combined were second doses at about 4 or about 12 weeks.

Study-level findings and limits: Mostly white British, mostly female donors; authors suggested clonal diversity may be underestimated. Baseline seropositivity characterized only a handful of AZD1222 recipients.

This CDR3 has 15 amino acids. V was shortened by 0 bases and J by 8 bases, with 15 bases between the two germline ends. Germline loops: CDR1 SGHRS, CDR2 YFSETQ. This clone was detected only a few times. Its antigen is unknown. Profiled with immunoSEQ multiplex PCR; TCRdb holds only in-frame clones, not every one. The sample contains about 190,000 clones, 92% of which appear only once. This clonotype was sampled from an adult in good health. V and J are TRBV5-1 and TRBJ2-1; D may be TRBD1 (5 bases). The sequences come from peripheral blood, collected on day 0 of AZD1222 vaccination. In nucleotides, the CDR3 is TGCGCCAGCAGCTTGGGATCAGTAAGGGGCGATGAGCAGTTCTTC. Translating gives CASSLGSVRGDEQFF. Full variable domain (outside the CDR3, taken from reference TRBV5-1 and TRBJ2-1): KAGVTQTPRYLIKTRGQQVTLSCSPISGHRSVSWYQQTPGQGLQFLFEYFSETQRNKGNFPGRFSGRQFSNSRSEMNVSTLELGDSALYLCASSLGSVRGDEQFFGPGTRLTVL.